This passage covers 14 T cell receptor beta chains from one sample sequenced in a study of T cells in Graves' hyperthyroidism and ophthalmopathy. It was RNA transcripts that yielded the amplified TCR beta CDR3 regions. The HTBI primer set was used in a first-round RT-PCR of the TCR CDR3. TCRdb reanalysed the multiplex PCR reads using MiXCR and keeps one entry per CDR3 protein. The sample has more than 500,000 distinct CDR3 sequences, roughly 46% seen once. Sequencing input: peripheral blood or thyroid tissue (not recorded which). These receptors all come from an adult woman with Graves' disease, either hyperthyroidism or ophthalmopathy (not recorded which).

This clonotype was picked up many times. V gene TRBV4-1 combines with J gene TRBJ2-5; D remains unclear. Germline CDR1 reads MGHRA; CDR2 reads YSYEKL. V was clipped by 3 bases and J by 3 bases, with 5 bases between them. CDR3 length: 12 residues. CDR3 in DNA: TGCGCCAGCAGCCACTCGGAAGAGACCCAGTACTTC. This gives the protein CASSHSEETQYF.

This clonotype has ten or more counts. The rearrangement joins TRBV12-5 to TRBJ1-2; D possibly corresponds to TRBD1 (6 bases). There are 18 residues in the CDR3. Trimming pared 0 bases from V and 2 bases from J, leaving 19 bases between. Germline V gives CDR1 LGHNT, CDR2 FRNRAP. As DNA, the CDR3 is TGTGCTAGTGGTTTGGTACTTGTTGGACAGTTAAAAAACTATGGCTACACCTTC. Protein product: CASGLVLVGQLKNYGYTF.

The sample holds many counts of this clonotype. The rearrangement uses TRBV12-3 or TRBV12-4 and TRBJ1-2; the D gene is possibly TRBD1 (6 bases). CDR3 size: 14 residues. V dropped 6 bases and J dropped 4 bases, with 15 bases sitting between them. For the CDR3, the DNA is TGTGCCAGCAGCCGCCAGGGGTTTACCTATGGCTACACCTTC. It specifies CASSRQGFTYGYTF.

This rearrangement joins TRBV7-9 to TRBJ2-1; 7 bases align to TRBD2. Looked up from germline, CDR1 is SEHNR and CDR2 is FQNEAQ (reference sequence). Trimming took 1 base from V and 5 from J; bases not matched to a gene: 5. The CDR3 has 15 residues. The CDR3 reads CASSLGGGRNNEQFF. Here the CDR3 DNA reads TGTGCCAGCAGCTTAGGGGGCGGGAGAAACAATGAGCAGTTCTTC.

This clonotype was found a few times. The rearrangement links TRBV11-2 to TRBJ2-5; D possibly corresponds to TRBD2 (6 bases). This CDR3 contains 14 residues. V was trimmed by 6 bases and J by 7 bases, leaving 18 bases between them. CDR1 is SGHAT, CDR2 FQNNGV, per germline. The CDR3 DNA reads TGTGCCAGCAGTTTACTGGGGGGTACTGGGACCCAGTACTTC. It yields the protein CASSLLGGTGTQYF.

Many counts were recorded for this clonotype. The rearrangement joins TRBV27 to TRBJ1-2; possible D gene TRBD1, 5 bases. V shed 2 bases and J shed 1 base, with 17 bases lying between them. Germline-derived CDR1 and CDR2 are MNHEY and SMNVEV (reference sequence). CDR3 length equals 17 residues. In DNA, the CDR3 is TGTGCCAGCAGTTTAAAAGGGCCAGGGAATCTTAACTATGGCTACACCTTC. This encodes CASSLKGPGNLNYGYTF.

The V call is TRBV4-1, the J call TRBJ2-5; weak D call: TRBD2 (5 bases). This CDR3 has 15 residues. Trimming removed 1 base at V and 7 bases at J, with 16 bases between. Germline V CDR1 and CDR2: MGHRA, YSYEKL. The CDR3 DNA follows: TGCGCCAGCAGCCAAGTATTCGAGGCGGCGGGGACCCAGTACTTC. Protein sequence: CASSQVFEAAGTQYF.

The chain has TRBV12-3 or TRBV12-4 and TRBJ2-7; 7 bases fit TRBD2. The CDR3 length is 14 residues. Trimming took 6 bases from V and 8 from J; bases not matched to a gene: 13. CDR3 in DNA: TGTGCCAGCAGGGGATCGGGAGGTCAGCCCCAGCAGTACTTC. This encodes CASRGSGGQPQQYF.

This clonotype was recorded at least ten times. V and J are TRBV7-8 and TRBJ1-1, with D perhaps matching TRBD1 (5 bases). The germline gives CDR1 SGHVS, CDR2 FQNEAQ. The CDR3 spans 15 residues. V lost 6 bases to trimming and J lost 11 bases, with 25 bases between them. The CDR3 coding sequence is TGTGCCAGCAGACCCATACCCGACAGTTCGTTAGGGGCTTTCTTT. It is translated as CASRPIPDSSLGAFF. Together with reference TRBV7-8 and TRBJ1-1, the CDR3 gives the full variable domain: GAGVSQSPRYKVAKRGQDVALRCDPISGHVSLFWYQQALGQGPEFLTYFQNEAQLDKSGLPSDRFFAERPEGSVSTLKIQRTQQEDSAVYLCASRPIPDSSLGAFFGQGTRLTVV.

This clonotype has ten or more counts. V is TRBV12-3 or TRBV12-4 and J is TRBJ1-2; tentatively, D is TRBD1 (5 bases). V lost 6 bases and J 7 bases, leaving 12 bases between the germline ends. CDR3 length: 12 residues. The CDR3 DNA sequence: TGTGCCAGCAGGAATCAGGGATCTGGCTACACCTTC. Its translation: CASRNQGSGYTF.

The chain couples TRBV29-1 to TRBJ2-7; the match to TRBD1 covers 9 bases. The CDR3 length is 13 residues. In germline, CDR1 is SQVTM, CDR2 ANQGSEA. The trim removed 7 bases at V and 4 bases at J, leaving 8 bases unmatched. DNA of the CDR3: TGCAGCGCTCGGACAGGGGATAGGTACGAGCAGTACTTC. The encoded protein is CSARTGDRYEQYF.

V gene TRBV10-3 combines with J gene TRBJ2-7; 10 bases map to TRBD2. Looked up from germline, CDR1 is ENHRY and CDR2 is SYGVKD. V lost 6 bases and J lost 0; bases outside the gene matches: 8. The CDR3 consists of 16 residues. CDR3 DNA sequence: TGTGCCATCAGAGCGGGAGGGGGGATTAGCTCCTACGAGCAGTACTTC. Encoded protein: CAIRAGGGISSYEQYF.

This sequence joins TRBV15 and TRBJ1-6; D is unclear. V was trimmed by 7 bases and J by 7 bases, leaving 5 bases between them. This CDR3 spans 11 amino acids. Germline V gene data show CDR1 as LNHNV and CDR2 as YYDKDF (reference sequence). CDR3 coding DNA: TGTGCCACCACCATAAATTCACCCCTCCACTTT. Protein sequence: CATTINSPLHF.

This sequence joins TRBV10-3 and TRBJ2-7; tentative D call: TRBD2 (7 bases). This CDR3 spans 16 amino acids. The germline gives CDR1 ENHRY, CDR2 SYGVKD. V was trimmed by 6 bases and J by 2 bases, leaving 20 bases between them. The CDR3 DNA is TGTGCCATCAGAAAATCCGGGACGGGGGGCGCCTACGAGCAGTACTTC. It codes for CAIRKSGTGGAYEQYF.